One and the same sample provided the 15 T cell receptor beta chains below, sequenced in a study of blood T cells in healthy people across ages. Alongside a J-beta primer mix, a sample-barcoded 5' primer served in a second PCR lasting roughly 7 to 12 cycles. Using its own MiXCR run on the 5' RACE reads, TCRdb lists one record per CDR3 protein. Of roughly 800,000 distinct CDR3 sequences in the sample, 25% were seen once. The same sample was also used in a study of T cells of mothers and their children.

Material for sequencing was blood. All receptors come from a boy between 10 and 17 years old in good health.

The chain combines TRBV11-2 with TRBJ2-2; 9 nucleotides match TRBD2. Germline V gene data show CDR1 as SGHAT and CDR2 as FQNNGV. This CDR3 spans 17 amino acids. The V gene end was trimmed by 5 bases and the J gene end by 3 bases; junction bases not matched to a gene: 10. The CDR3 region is CASSPYLSSGDTGELFF. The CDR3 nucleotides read TGTGCCAGCAGCCCCTACCTTTCTAGCGGGGACACCGGGGAGCTGTTTTTT.

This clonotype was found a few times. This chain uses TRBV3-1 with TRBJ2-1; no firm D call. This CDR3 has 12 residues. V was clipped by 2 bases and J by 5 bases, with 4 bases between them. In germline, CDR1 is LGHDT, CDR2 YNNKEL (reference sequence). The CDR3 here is CASSQLNNEQFF. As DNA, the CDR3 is TGTGCCAGCAGCCAATTAAACAATGAGCAGTTCTTC.

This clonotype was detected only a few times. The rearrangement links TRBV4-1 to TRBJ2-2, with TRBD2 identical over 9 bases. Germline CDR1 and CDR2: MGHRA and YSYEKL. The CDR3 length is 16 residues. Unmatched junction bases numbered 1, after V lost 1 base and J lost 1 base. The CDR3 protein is CASSQGLAENTGELFF. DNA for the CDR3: TGCGCCAGCAGCCAAGGACTAGCGGAGAACACCGGGGAGCTGTTTTTT.

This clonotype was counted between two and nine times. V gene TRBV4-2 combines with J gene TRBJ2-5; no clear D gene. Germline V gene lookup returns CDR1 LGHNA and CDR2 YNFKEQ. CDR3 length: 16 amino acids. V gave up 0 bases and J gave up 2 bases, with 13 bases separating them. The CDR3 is CASSQEWRNQQETQYF. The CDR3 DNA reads TGTGCCAGCAGCCAAGAATGGCGGAACCAACAAGAGACCCAGTACTTC.

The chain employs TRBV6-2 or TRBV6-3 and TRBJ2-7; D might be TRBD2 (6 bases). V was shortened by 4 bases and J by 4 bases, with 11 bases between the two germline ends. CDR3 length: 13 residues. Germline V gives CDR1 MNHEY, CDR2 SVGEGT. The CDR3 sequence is CASSSAGNYEQYF. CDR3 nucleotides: TGTGCCAGCAGTTCGGCGGGGAATTACGAGCAGTACTTC.

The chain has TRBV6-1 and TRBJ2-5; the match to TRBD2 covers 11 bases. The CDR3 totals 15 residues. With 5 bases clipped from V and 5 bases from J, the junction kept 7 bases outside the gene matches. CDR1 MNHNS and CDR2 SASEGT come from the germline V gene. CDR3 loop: CASSRSGRAGETQYF. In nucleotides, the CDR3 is TGTGCCAGCAGTCGTAGCGGGAGGGCCGGGGAGACCCAGTACTTC.

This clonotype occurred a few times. CDR3 region: CASSYSNGAEQYF. CDR3 bases: TGTGCCAGCAGTTACTCGAACGGTGCCGAGCAGTACTTC. This sequence joins TRBV6-6 and TRBJ2-7, with unresolved D. The CDR3 extends over 13 amino acids. The V end lost 0 bases, the J end lost 6 bases, and 9 bases lay between the germline ends. Germline loops: CDR1 MNHNY, CDR2 SVGAGI (reference sequence).

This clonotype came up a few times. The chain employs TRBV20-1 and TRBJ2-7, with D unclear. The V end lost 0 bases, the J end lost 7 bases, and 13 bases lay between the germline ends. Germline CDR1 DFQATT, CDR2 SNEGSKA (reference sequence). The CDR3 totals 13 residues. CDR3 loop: CSAREGLSREQYF. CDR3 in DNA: TGCAGTGCTAGAGAAGGGCTTTCTAGAGAGCAGTACTTC.

CDR3 sequence (DNA): TGCGCCAGCAGCCAAGAGATCGGAAGCTCCTACAATGAGCAGTTCTTC. Amino acid sequence: CASSQEIGSSYNEQFF. The V and J genes are TRBV4-1 and TRBJ2-1; D unresolved. The germline V and J ends were trimmed by 0 bases and 0 bases, with 9 bases remaining between them. The CDR3 extends over 16 amino acids. Per germline, CDR1 MGHRA and CDR2 YSYEKL.

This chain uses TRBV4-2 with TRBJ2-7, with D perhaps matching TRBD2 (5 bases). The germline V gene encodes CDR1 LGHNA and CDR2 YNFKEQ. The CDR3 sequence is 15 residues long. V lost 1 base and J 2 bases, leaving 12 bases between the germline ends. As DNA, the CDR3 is TGTGCCAGCAGCCAAGCGCAGACTACTGCCTACGAGCAGTACTTC. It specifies CASSQAQTTAYEQYF.

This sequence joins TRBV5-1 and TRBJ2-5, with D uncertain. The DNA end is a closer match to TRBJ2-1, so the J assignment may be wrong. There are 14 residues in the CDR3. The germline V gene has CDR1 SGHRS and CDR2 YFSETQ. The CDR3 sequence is CASSLLSPSNEQFF. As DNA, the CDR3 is TGCGCCAGCAGCCTGCTTAGCCCCTCAAATGAGCAGTTCTTC.

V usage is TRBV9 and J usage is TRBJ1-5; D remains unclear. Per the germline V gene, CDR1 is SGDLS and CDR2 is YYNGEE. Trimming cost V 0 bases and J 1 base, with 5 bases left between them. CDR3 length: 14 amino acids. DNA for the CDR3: TGTGCCAGCAGCGTAGACGAGAGCAATCAGCCCCAGCATTTT. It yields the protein CASSVDESNQPQHF.

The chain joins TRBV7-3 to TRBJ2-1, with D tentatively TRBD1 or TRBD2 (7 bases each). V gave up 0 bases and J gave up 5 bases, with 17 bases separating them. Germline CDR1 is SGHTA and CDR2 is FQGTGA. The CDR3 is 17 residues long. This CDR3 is CASSLTEPGGDHNEQFF. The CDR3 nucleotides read TGTGCCAGCAGCTTAACGGAACCAGGGGGGGATCACAATGAGCAGTTCTTC.

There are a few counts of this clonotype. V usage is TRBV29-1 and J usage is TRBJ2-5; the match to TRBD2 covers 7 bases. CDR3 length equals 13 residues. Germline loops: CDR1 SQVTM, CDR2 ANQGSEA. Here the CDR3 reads CSVLADYVETQYF. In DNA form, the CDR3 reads TGCAGTGTCCTAGCGGACTACGTGGAGACCCAGTACTTC.

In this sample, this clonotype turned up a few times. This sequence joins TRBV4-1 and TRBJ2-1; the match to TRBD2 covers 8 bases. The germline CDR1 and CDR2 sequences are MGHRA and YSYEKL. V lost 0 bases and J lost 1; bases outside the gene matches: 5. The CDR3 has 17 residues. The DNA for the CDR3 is TGCGCCAGCAGCCAAGATCCCGCGGGAGGTTCCTACAATGAGCAGTTCTTC. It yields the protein CASSQDPAGGSYNEQFF.